The 2 T cell receptor beta chains listed next were all sequenced from one sample in a study of cytomegalovirus exposure and HLA in healthy donors. The PCR contained 60 Vbeta and 13 Jbeta primers. Some clones are missing from TCRdb's copy, which holds only in-frame ones; the method was immunoSEQ multiplex PCR. The data contain about 140,000 clones, roughly 82% of them seen just once; the ten biggest clones take up about 3.2%. The specimen was PBMCs. These receptors were obtained from a man aged 18 to 35 in good health and CMV-seropositive.

The chain links TRBV4-1 to TRBJ2-2, with D maybe TRBD1 (6 bases). The CDR3 extends over 17 amino acids. The germline V gene has CDR1 MGHRA and CDR2 YSYEKL. The V end was cut by 1 base, the J end by 6 bases, with 18 bases between. The CDR3 DNA follows: TGCGCCAGCAGCCAAGGTGTCCAGGGGAGAAGGGCCGGGGAGCTGTTTTTT. Translated: CASSQGVQGRRAGELFF.

This rearrangement joins TRBV5-1 to TRBJ1-3; no firm D call. Trimming removed 4 bases from V and 0 bases from J, with 8 bases in between. This CDR3 region has 14 residues. Germline V gives CDR1 SGHRS, CDR2 YFSETQ. The CDR3 DNA reads as TGCGCCAGCAGCCTCGAGAGCTCTGGAAACACCATATATTTT. Residues: CASSLESSGNTIYF.